This T cell receptor beta chain originates from a study of CD8 T cells in Susac syndrome. Germline CDR1 SGHDN, CDR2 FVKESK. The CDR3 covers 12 residues. Trimming took off 3 bases at V and 9 bases at J, with 11 bases between the two ends. TCR beta sequencing was performed on blood CD8+ and CD4+ T cells. cDNA came from roughly 0.47 to 1 ug RNA primed by random hexamers. The immunoSEQ assay covered 54 Vbeta and 13 Jbeta segments for CDR3. TCRdb recomputed calls from the immunoSEQ multiplex PCR reads with MiXCR, one row per CDR3 protein. The sample carries a few hundred thousand distinct CDR3 sequences, about 95% recorded once.

The source of this sequence is a human donor with multiple sclerosis. The rearrangement links TRBV14 to TRBJ1-1, with D possibly TRBD1 on 6 matching bases. The sample consisted of CD4+ T cells from PBMCs. The CDR3 region has the DNA TGTGCCAGCAGCCATACCAGGGGCCAAGCTTTCTTT. It encodes CASSHTRGQAFF.